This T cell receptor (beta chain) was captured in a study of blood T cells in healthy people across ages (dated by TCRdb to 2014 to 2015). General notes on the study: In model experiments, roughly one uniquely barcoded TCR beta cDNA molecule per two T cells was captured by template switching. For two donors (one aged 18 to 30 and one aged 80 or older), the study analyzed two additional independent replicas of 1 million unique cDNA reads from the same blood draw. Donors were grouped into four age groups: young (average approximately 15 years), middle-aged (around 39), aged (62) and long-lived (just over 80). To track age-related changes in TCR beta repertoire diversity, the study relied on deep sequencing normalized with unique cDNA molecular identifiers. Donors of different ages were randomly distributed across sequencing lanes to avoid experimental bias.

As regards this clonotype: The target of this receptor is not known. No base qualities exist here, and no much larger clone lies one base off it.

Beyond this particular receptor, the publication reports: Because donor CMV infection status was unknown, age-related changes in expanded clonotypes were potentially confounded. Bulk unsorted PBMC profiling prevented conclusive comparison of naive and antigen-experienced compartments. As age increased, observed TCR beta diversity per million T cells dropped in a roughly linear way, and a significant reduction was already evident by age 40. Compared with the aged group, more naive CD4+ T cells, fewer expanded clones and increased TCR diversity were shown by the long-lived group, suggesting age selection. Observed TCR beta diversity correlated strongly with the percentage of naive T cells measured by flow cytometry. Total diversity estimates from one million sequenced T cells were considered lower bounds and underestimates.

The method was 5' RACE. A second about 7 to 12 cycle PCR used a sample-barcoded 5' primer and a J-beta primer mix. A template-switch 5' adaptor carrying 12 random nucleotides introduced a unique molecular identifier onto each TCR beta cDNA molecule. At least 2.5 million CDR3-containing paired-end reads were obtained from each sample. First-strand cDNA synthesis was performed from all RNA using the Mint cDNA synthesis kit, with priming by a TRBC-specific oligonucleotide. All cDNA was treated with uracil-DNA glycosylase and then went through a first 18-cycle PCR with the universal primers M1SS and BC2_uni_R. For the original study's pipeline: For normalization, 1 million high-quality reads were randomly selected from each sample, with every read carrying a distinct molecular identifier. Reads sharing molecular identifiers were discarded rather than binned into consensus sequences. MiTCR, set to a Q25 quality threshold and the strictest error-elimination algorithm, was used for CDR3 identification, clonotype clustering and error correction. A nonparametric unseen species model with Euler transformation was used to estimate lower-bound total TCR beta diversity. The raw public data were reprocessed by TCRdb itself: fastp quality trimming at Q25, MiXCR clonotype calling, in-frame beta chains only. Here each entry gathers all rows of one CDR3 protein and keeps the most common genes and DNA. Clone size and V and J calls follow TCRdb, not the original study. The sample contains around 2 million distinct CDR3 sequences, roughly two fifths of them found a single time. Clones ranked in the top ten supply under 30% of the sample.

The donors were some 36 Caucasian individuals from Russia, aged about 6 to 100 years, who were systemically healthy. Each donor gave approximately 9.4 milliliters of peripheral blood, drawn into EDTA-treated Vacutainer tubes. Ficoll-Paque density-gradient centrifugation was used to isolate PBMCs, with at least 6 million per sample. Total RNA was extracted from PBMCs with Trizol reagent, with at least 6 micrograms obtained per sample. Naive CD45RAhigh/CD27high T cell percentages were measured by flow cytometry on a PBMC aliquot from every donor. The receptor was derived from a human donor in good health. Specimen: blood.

The DNA sequence is TGTGCCAGCAGCTTATCCCTAGCGGAGGACGAGCAGTACTTC. It encodes CASSLSLAEDEQYF. The rearrangement combines TRBV5-4 with TRBJ2-7, with 7 bases in between that match TRBD2. The germline V gene (reference sequence) specifies SGHNT as CDR1 and YYREEE as CDR2. V trim: 2 bases; J trim: 5 bases; unmatched bases: 7. The cysteine opens and the phenylalanine closes a CDR3 of 14 amino acids. Only the CDR3 portion is preserved as DNA: 42 bases, with reading frame beginning at the first base.